The 21 T cell receptor beta chains presented below share a single source sample, sequenced in a study of neoadjuvant nivolumab and ipilimumab in lung cancer. Profiling relied on immunoSEQ multiplex PCR, and the TCRdb table lists in-frame clones only, not all of them. Among about 20,000 clones listed, 60% to 80% were seen once. Material: tumor tissue, obtained after neoadjuvant nivolumab, alone or with ipilimumab, at or shortly before surgery. Receptors originate from an adult with non-small cell lung cancer.

The rearrangement uses TRBV7-2 and TRBJ2-4; 8 bases fit TRBD2. The CDR3 is 13 amino acids. J was trimmed by 8 bases and V by 3 bases; bases with no gene match: 3. Per the germline V gene, CDR1 is SGHTA and CDR2 is FQGNSA. The DNA for the CDR3 is TGTGCCAGCAGCTTGGACGGGGGGGACATTCAGTACTTC. Protein sequence: CASSLDGGDIQYF.

This rearrangement joins TRBV14 to TRBJ2-3; D could derive from TRBD1 or TRBD2 (5 bases each). CDR1 is SGHDN, CDR2 FVKESK, per germline. CDR3 size: 14 residues. The V and J ends lost 4 bases and 3 bases respectively, with 11 bases between them. CDR3 residues: CASSPLGATDTQYF. The CDR3 DNA follows: TGTGCCAGCAGCCCCCTCGGGGCTACAGATACGCAGTATTTT.

The V call is TRBV6-1, the J call TRBJ2-7; 7 bases are a match to TRBD2. This CDR3 is 12 amino acids long. Losses at the gene ends were 10 bases for V and 0 bases for J; bases not matched to a gene: 3. Germline V gene sequence: CDR1 MNHNS, CDR2 SASEGT. CDR3 coding DNA: TGTGCCATCTCGGGGGGCTCCTACGAGCAGTACTTC. Its translation: CAISGGSYEQYF.

This clone showed up just once. The V and J genes are TRBV2 and TRBJ1-3; a weak D match, TRBD1 (5 bases). Per germline, CDR1 SNHLY and CDR2 FYNNEI. The CDR3 covers 14 residues. V was pared by 6 bases and J by 4 bases, with 13 bases between. The CDR3 sequence: CASRIQAGGNTIYF. In DNA, the CDR3 is TGTGCCAGCAGGATACAGGCAGGAGGAAACACCATATATTTT.

The chain combines TRBV6-5 with TRBJ1-1; no reliable D call. V was clipped by 0 bases and J by 8 bases, with 10 bases between them. The germline V gene encodes CDR1 MNHEY and CDR2 SVGAGI. This CDR3 contains 13 residues. The CDR3: CASSYSRVVEAFF. CDR3 nucleotide sequence: TGTGCCAGCAGTTACTCGAGGGTCGTGGAAGCTTTCTTT.

On this clone: At one end the junction does not follow the germline gene, possibly because of a read error. The V gene is TRBV27, the J gene TRBJ1-3; TRBD1 might be the D (5 bases). CDR1 is MNHEY, CDR2 SMNVEV, per germline (reference sequence). The CDR3 has 14 amino acids. The CDR3 sequence is CASSSSGTVAPHHF. The CDR3 coding sequence is TGTGCCAGCAGTTCTTCCGGGACGGTCGCTCCCCACCACTTT.

The CDR3 nucleotides read TGTGCCAGCAGCTTAGTTGATACGCAGTATTTT. Protein product: CASSLVDTQYF. The chain carries TRBV7-9 and TRBJ2-3; D gene ambiguous. The CDR3 extends over 11 amino acids. Germline CDR1 SEHNR, CDR2 FQNEAQ (reference sequence). The V end was cut by 1 base, the J end by 6 bases, with 2 bases between.

The rearrangement links TRBV5-8 to TRBJ1-1; 10 positions agree with TRBD1. The germline V gene has CDR1 SGHTS and CDR2 YDEGEE. The CDR3 consists of 15 residues. Trimming removed 0 bases from V and 5 bases from J; junction bases left unmatched: 4. CDR3 sequence reads: CASSLERQGATEAFF. CDR3 bases: TGTGCCAGCAGCTTGGAGAGACAGGGGGCTACTGAAGCTTTCTTT.

This clone was detected only a few times. V is TRBV13 and J is TRBJ2-3; D remains unclear. The CDR3 is 11 amino acids. V was shortened by 5 bases and J by 2 bases, with 2 bases between the two germline ends. CDR1 is PRHDT and CDR2 is FYEKMQ in the germline V gene (reference sequence). CDR3 coding DNA: TGTGCCAGCAGCGCCACAGATACGCAGTATTTT. Its protein is CASSATDTQYF.

V gene TRBV6-6 combines with J gene TRBJ1-2; tentative D call: TRBD1 (6 bases). The CDR3 totals 15 residues. Germline CDR1 reads MNHNY; CDR2 reads SVGAGI (reference sequence). V gave up 5 bases and J gave up 0 bases, with 13 bases separating them. The CDR3 spells CASSRGQLANYGYTF. The CDR3 region has the DNA TGTGCCAGCAGTCGGGGACAATTAGCTAACTATGGCTACACCTTC.

V usage is TRBV5-1 and J usage is TRBJ1-2, with a tentative D call TRBD1 (5 bases). The CDR3 is 15 amino acids. The V and J ends lost 1 base and 2 bases respectively, with 12 bases between them. Germline CDR1 is SGHRS and CDR2 is YFSETQ. This chain's CDR3 is CASSLRQGVNYGYTF. CDR3 nucleotides: TGCGCCAGCAGCTTGAGGCAGGGAGTCAACTATGGCTACACCTTC.

This chain uses TRBV7-9 with TRBJ2-3; D unclear. V was shortened by 1 base and J by 4 bases, with 9 bases between the two germline ends. Germline CDR1 is SEHNR and CDR2 is FQNEAQ (reference sequence). The CDR3 contains 14 residues. CDR3 amino acids: CASSLEGWADTQYF. In DNA form, the CDR3 reads TGTGCCAGCAGCTTAGAAGGGTGGGCAGATACGCAGTATTTT.

The V gene is TRBV27, the J gene TRBJ2-6; 10 bases map to TRBD1. Germline V gene lookup returns CDR1 MNHEY and CDR2 SMNVEV (reference sequence). This CDR3 spans 17 amino acids. V was pared by 5 bases and J by 4 bases, with 8 bases of the junction left unmatched. The DNA of the CDR3 is TGTGCCAGCAGTGTACTCGGGACAGGGGCCGGGGCCAACGTCCTGACTTTC. Its translation is CASSVLGTGAGANVLTF. Using reference TRBV27 and TRBJ2-6 for the parts outside the CDR3, the full variable domain is EAQVTQNPRYLITVTGKKLTVTCSQNMNHEYMSWYRQDPGLGLRQIYYSMNVEVTDKGDVPEGYKVSRKEKRNFPLILESPSPNQTSLYFCASSVLGTGAGANVLTFGAGSRLTVL.

The chain uses TRBV6-6 and TRBJ1-2; D gene ambiguous. The CDR3 extends over 14 amino acids. Per the germline V gene, CDR1 is MNHNY and CDR2 is SVGAGI (reference sequence). The ends were cut back, 0 bases at V and 8 bases at J, with 13 bases in the middle. The CDR3 is CASSYSGLPMGYTF. CDR3 bases: TGTGCCAGCAGTTACTCCGGACTGCCCATGGGCTACACCTTC.

This clone is termed medium-sized. The chain combines TRBV7-8 with TRBJ1-2; D not resolved. Between the trimmed V and J ends, which lost 6 bases and 4 bases, there was a span of 12 bases. This CDR3 is built from 13 residues. Germline values: CDR1 SGHVS, CDR2 FQNEAQ. In nucleotides, the CDR3 is TGTGCCAGCAGTTCCCGACCCCGCTATGGCTACACCTTC. It translates to CASSSRPRYGYTF. The whole variable domain, remainder taken from reference TRBV7-8 and TRBJ1-2, is GAGVSQSPRYKVAKRGQDVALRCDPISGHVSLFWYQQALGQGPEFLTYFQNEAQLDKSGLPSDRFFAERPEGSVSTLKIQRTQQEDSAVYLCASSSRPRYGYTFGSGTRLTVV.

This clone has only a few counts. The chain combines TRBV30 with TRBJ1-5; possible D gene TRBD1, 6 bases. V lost 4 bases and J 1 base, leaving 17 bases between the germline ends. Germline V gives CDR1 GTSNPN, CDR2 SVGIG (reference sequence). The length of the CDR3 is 16 residues. CDR3 protein: CAWTDRTSLSNQPQHF. The CDR3 DNA reads as TGTGCCTGGACTGACAGGACCAGTTTAAGCAATCAGCCCCAGCATTTT.

The chain is built from TRBV9 and TRBJ1-2; D is uncertain. The CDR3 spans 15 residues. CDR1 is SGDLS, CDR2 YYNGEE, per germline. Between the trimmed V and J ends, which lost 3 bases and 2 bases, there was a span of 14 bases. The CDR3 nucleotides read TGTGCCAGCAGCGCCGGAGCCGCCGCAAACTATGGCTACACCTTC. As protein: CASSAGAAANYGYTF. The full variable domain, with the rest looked up from reference TRBV9 and TRBJ1-2, is DSGVTQTPKHLITATGQRVTLRCSPRSGDLSVYWYQQSLDQGLQFLIQYYNGEERAKGNILERFSAQQFPDLHSELNLSSLELGDSALYFCASSAGAAANYGYTFGSGTRLTVV.

The chain recombines TRBV18 with TRBJ2-6; D not resolved. Germline V lookup: CDR1 KGHSH, CDR2 LQKENI. The CDR3 runs 14 residues. Trimming took off 1 base at V and 2 bases at J, with 3 bases between the two ends. CDR3 in DNA: TGTGCCAGCTCACCACTGGCTGGGGCCAACGTCCTGACTTTC. Translating it yields CASSPLAGANVLTF.

This chain uses TRBV7-8 with TRBJ1-2, with D unresolved. The CDR3 sequence is 15 residues long. V gave up 1 base and J gave up 2 bases, with 11 bases separating them. Germline CDR1 reads SGHVS; CDR2 reads FQNEAQ. In nucleotides, the CDR3 is TGTGCCAGCAGCTTAGGGGTGGAGAGCAACTATGGCTACACCTTC. It codes for CASSLGVESNYGYTF.

Points on this clone: A read error may account for a junction end that differs from germline. The chain employs TRBV11-2 and TRBJ1-2; TRBD1 matches at 7 bases. This CDR3 has 13 amino acids. Germline V CDR1 and CDR2: SGHAT, FQNNGV. The CDR3, as DNA: TGTGCCAGCAGCGTAGACAGGGCGGATGGCTACACCTTC. Protein: CASSVDRADGYTF.

This clone appeared a single time. The chain couples TRBV7-2 to TRBJ1-1, with D hard to call. CDR3 length equals 14 residues. V shed 1 base and J shed 0 bases, with 6 bases lying between them. Germline lookup yields CDR1 SGHTA and CDR2 FQGNSA. Here the CDR3 reads CASSLGPLNTEAFF. The CDR3 region has the DNA TGTGCCAGCAGCTTAGGTCCCTTGAACACTGAAGCTTTCTTT.